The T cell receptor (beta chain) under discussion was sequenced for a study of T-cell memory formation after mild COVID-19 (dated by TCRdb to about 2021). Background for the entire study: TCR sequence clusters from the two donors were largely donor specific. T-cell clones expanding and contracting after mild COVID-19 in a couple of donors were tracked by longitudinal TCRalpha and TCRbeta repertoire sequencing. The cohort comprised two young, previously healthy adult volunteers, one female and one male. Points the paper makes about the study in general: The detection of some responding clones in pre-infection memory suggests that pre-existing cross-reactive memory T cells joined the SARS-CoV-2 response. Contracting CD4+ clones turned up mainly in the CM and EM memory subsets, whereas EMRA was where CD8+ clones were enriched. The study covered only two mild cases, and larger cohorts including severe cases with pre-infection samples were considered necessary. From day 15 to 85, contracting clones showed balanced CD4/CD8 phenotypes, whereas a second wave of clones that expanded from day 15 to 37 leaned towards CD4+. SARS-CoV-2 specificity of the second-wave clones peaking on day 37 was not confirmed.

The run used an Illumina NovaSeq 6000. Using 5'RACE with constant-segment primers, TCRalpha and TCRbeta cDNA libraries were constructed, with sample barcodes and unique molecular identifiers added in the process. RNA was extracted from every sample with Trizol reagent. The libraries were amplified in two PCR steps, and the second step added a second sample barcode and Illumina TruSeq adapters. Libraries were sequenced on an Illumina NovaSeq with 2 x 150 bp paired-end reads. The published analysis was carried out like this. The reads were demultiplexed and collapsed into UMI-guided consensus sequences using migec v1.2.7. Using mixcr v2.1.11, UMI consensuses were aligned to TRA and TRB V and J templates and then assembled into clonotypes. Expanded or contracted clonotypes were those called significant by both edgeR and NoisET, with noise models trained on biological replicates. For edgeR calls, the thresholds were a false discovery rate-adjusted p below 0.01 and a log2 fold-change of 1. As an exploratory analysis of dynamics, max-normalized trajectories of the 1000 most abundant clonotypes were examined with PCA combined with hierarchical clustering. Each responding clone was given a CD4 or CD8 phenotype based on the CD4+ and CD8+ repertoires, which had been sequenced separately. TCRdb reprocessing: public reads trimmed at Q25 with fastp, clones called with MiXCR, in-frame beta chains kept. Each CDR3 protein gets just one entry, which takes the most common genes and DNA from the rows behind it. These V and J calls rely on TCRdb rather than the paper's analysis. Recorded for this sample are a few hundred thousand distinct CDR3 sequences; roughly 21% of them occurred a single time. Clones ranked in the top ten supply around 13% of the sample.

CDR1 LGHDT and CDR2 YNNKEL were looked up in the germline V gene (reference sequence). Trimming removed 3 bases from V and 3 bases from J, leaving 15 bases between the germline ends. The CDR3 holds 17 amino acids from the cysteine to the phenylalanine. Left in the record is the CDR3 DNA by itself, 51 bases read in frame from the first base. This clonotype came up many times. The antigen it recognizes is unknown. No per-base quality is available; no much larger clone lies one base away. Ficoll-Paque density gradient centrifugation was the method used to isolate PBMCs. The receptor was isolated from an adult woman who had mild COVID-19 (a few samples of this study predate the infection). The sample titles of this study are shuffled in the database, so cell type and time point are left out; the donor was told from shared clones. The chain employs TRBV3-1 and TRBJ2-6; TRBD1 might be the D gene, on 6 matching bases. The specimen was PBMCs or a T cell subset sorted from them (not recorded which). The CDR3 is CASSQRTGLYGANVLTF. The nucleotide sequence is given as TGTGCCAGCAGCCAGCGTACAGGGCTGTATGGGGCCAACGTCCTGACTTTC.